This is a list of T cell receptor beta chains from one sample in a study of cytomegalovirus exposure and HLA in healthy donors. Measured with immunoSEQ multiplex PCR; TCRdb has only the in-frame clones, and not every one. The table includes approximately 120,000 clones, around 80% detected once. Source material: PBMCs. The receptors come from a young woman in good health and CMV-seronegative. CDR3s include the opening cysteine and the closing phenylalanine or tryptophan. Each record gives: D gene, clone size, V gene, J gene, CDR3 protein, CDR3 DNA. D genes are given only for firm matches. Clone size is not always given. Where it is, it says once, few, many or a class for expanded clones.

D gene: TRBD1
clone size: .
V gene: TRBV6-5
J gene: TRBJ1-1
CDR3 protein: CASRTGQAVNTEAFF
CDR3 DNA: TGTGCCAGCAGGACGGGACAGGCAGTGAACACTGAAGCTTTCTTT

D gene: .
clone size: .
V gene: TRBV7-2
J gene: TRBJ2-7
CDR3 protein: CASSLDSLSYEQYF
CDR3 DNA: TGTGCCAGCAGCTTAGACAGCCTTTCCTACGAGCAGTACTTC

D gene: .
clone size: once
V gene: TRBV6-1
J gene: TRBJ2-3
CDR3 protein: CASSRVTTQYF
CDR3 DNA: TGTGCCAGCAGCCGGGTCACTACGCAGTATTTT

D gene: TRBD1
clone size: few
V gene: TRBV5-4
J gene: TRBJ2-7
CDR3 protein: CASSVIGQGAIVAEEQYF
CDR3 DNA: TGTGCCAGCAGCGTTATAGGACAGGGGGCTATAGTGGCCGAAGAGCAGTACTTC

D gene: .
clone size: .
V gene: TRBV7-2
J gene: TRBJ1-6
CDR3 protein: CASSHMSSPLHF
CDR3 DNA: TGTGCCAGCAGCCACATGTCGTCACCCCTCCACTTT

D gene: .
clone size: once
V gene: TRBV6-1
J gene: TRBJ1-3
CDR3 protein: CASSWGRGYGNTIYF
CDR3 DNA: TGTGCCAGCAGTTGGGGCAGGGGTTACGGAAACACCATATATTTT

D gene: .
clone size: .
V gene: TRBV5-6
J gene: TRBJ2-1
CDR3 protein: CASSSAGTFSEQFF
CDR3 DNA: TGTGCCAGCAGCAGCGCCGGGACATTTAGTGAGCAGTTCTTC

D gene: TRBD2
clone size: once
V gene: TRBV12-5
J gene: TRBJ2-7
CDR3 protein: CASGPSLAGVGEQYF
CDR3 DNA: TGTGCTAGTGGTCCATCACTAGCGGGAGTCGGCGAGCAGTACTTC

D gene: .
clone size: .
V gene: TRBV6-6
J gene: TRBJ2-1
CDR3 protein: CASSYRGFPYNEQFF
CDR3 DNA: TGTGCCAGCAGTTACCGGGGGTTCCCCTACAATGAGCAGTTCTTC

D gene: .
clone size: .
V gene: TRBV30
J gene: TRBJ1-6
CDR3 protein: CAWRTAWDSPLHF
CDR3 DNA: TGTGCCTGGAGAACAGCTTGGGATTCACCCCTCCACTTT

D gene: .
clone size: .
V gene: TRBV1
J gene: TRBJ2-3
CDR3 protein: CTSSQGTSTDTQYF
CDR3 DNA: TGCACCAGCAGCCAAGGGACTAGCACAGATACGCAGTATTTT

D gene: TRBD1
clone size: .
V gene: TRBV6-6
J gene: TRBJ1-5
CDR3 protein: CASSYGQGTFWPQHF
CDR3 DNA: TGTGCCAGCAGTTACGGACAGGGCACTTTTTGGCCCCAGCATTTT

D gene: TRBD2
clone size: .
V gene: TRBV7-3
J gene: TRBJ2-1
CDR3 protein: CASSLIPGGGADEQFF
CDR3 DNA: TGTGCCAGCAGCTTAATTCCTGGCGGGGGGGCCGACGAGCAGTTCTTC

D gene: .
clone size: .
V gene: TRBV28
J gene: TRBJ2-1
CDR3 protein: CASSLGGSHNEQFF
CDR3 DNA: TGTGCCAGCAGTTTAGGGGGGTCTCACAATGAGCAGTTCTTC

D gene: .
clone size: .
V gene: TRBV5-4
J gene: TRBJ2-7
CDR3 protein: CASSLDGRGYEQYF
CDR3 DNA: TGTGCCAGCAGCTTGGATGGCAGAGGCTACGAGCAGTACTTC

D gene: .
clone size: .
V gene: TRBV11-2
J gene: TRBJ2-3
CDR3 protein: CASSQDTITDTQYF
CDR3 DNA: TGTGCCAGCAGCCAAGACACCATCACAGATACGCAGTATTTT

D gene: .
clone size: .
V gene: TRBV5-1
J gene: TRBJ1-1
CDR3 protein: CASSVTGNTEAFF
CDR3 DNA: TGCGCCAGCAGCGTGACAGGGAACACTGAAGCTTTCTTT

D gene: .
clone size: .
V gene: TRBV30
J gene: TRBJ2-7
CDR3 protein: CAWKVRGGLYEQYF
CDR3 DNA: TGTGCCTGGAAGGTCAGAGGGGGTCTCTACGAGCAGTACTTC

D gene: TRBD1
clone size: .
V gene: TRBV7-9
J gene: TRBJ2-7
CDR3 protein: CASSLAGTGTDEQYF
CDR3 DNA: TGTGCCAGCAGCTTAGCAGGGACAGGGACGGACGAGCAGTACTTC

D gene: .
clone size: .
V gene: TRBV5-1
J gene: TRBJ2-7
CDR3 protein: CASKEWTAALGEQYF
CDR3 DNA: TGCGCCAGCAAGGAGTGGACAGCCGCTTTGGGCGAGCAGTACTTC

D gene: TRBD2
clone size: .
V gene: TRBV4-1
J gene: TRBJ2-7
CDR3 protein: CASHRNRVSGSFFHEQYF
CDR3 DNA: TGCGCCAGCCACAGGAATAGGGTTAGCGGGAGCTTTTTCCACGAGCAGTACTTC

D gene: TRBD2
clone size: once
V gene: TRBV7-9
J gene: TRBJ2-2
CDR3 protein: CASSRGTSGRLNTGELFF
CDR3 DNA: TGTGCCAGCAGCCGGGGGACTAGCGGGAGATTGAACACCGGGGAGCTGTTTTTT

D gene: TRBD2
clone size: .
V gene: TRBV11-2
J gene: TRBJ2-1
CDR3 protein: CASSFDGGAYNEQFF
CDR3 DNA: TGTGCCAGCAGCTTTGACGGGGGGGCCTACAATGAGCAGTTCTTC

D gene: .
clone size: .
V gene: TRBV7-2
J gene: TRBJ1-1
CDR3 protein: CASSLGRGNTEAFF
CDR3 DNA: TGTGCCAGCAGCTTAGGGCGGGGGAACACTGAAGCTTTCTTT

D gene: TRBD2
clone size: .
V gene: TRBV11-2
J gene: TRBJ2-7
CDR3 protein: CASSRELLALGEQYF
CDR3 DNA: TGTGCCAGCAGCCGAGAATTACTAGCGCTCGGCGAGCAGTACTTC

D gene: .
clone size: .
V gene: TRBV5-1
J gene: TRBJ2-1
CDR3 protein: CASSLGLDVIDCEQFF
CDR3 DNA: TGCGCCAGCAGCTTGGGACTAGACGTTATAGACTGTGAGCAGTTCTTC

D gene: .
clone size: .
V gene: TRBV7-9
J gene: TRBJ2-6
CDR3 protein: CASSFGVAGANVLTF
CDR3 DNA: TGTGCCAGCAGCTTCGGGGTGGCTGGGGCCAACGTCCTGACTTTC

D gene: .
clone size: .
V gene: TRBV9
J gene: TRBJ1-1
CDR3 protein: CASSPQVTEAFF
CDR3 DNA: TGTGCCAGCAGCCCGCAGGTAACTGAAGCTTTCTTT

D gene: .
clone size: .
V gene: TRBV29-1
J gene: TRBJ2-5
CDR3 protein: CSVAQETQYF
CDR3 DNA: TGCAGCGTCGCGCAAGAGACCCAGTACTTC

D gene: .
clone size: .
V gene: TRBV7-2
J gene: TRBJ2-5
CDR3 protein: CASSLVLAVGGETQYF
CDR3 DNA: TGTGCCAGCAGTCTAGTGTTGGCGGTGGGGGGAGAGACCCAGTACTTC

D gene: TRBD2
clone size: .
V gene: TRBV30
J gene: TRBJ2-7
CDR3 protein: CAWSVVAGVSYEQYF
CDR3 DNA: TGTGCCTGGAGTGTTGTAGCGGGAGTTTCCTACGAGCAGTACTTC

D gene: TRBD2
clone size: once
V gene: TRBV5-1
J gene: TRBJ2-3
CDR3 protein: CASRRGGAVTDTQYF
CDR3 DNA: TGCGCCAGCCGTCGCGGGGGGGCCGTCACAGATACGCAGTATTTT

D gene: TRBD2
clone size: .
V gene: TRBV7-9
J gene: TRBJ2-1
CDR3 protein: CASSFSGTSGYNEQFF
CDR3 DNA: TGTGCCAGCAGCTTTTCCGGGACTAGCGGCTACAATGAGCAGTTCTTC

D gene: TRBD1
clone size: once
V gene: TRBV28
J gene: TRBJ2-1
CDR3 protein: CASSLWGTGGSDEQFF
CDR3 DNA: TGTGCCAGCAGTTTATGGGGGACAGGGGGATCCGATGAGCAGTTCTTC

D gene: .
clone size: few
V gene: TRBV6-5
J gene: TRBJ2-3
CDR3 protein: CASSKQGGGTDTQYF
CDR3 DNA: TGTGCCAGCAGTAAGCAGGGGGGAGGCACAGATACGCAGTATTTT

D gene: .
clone size: .
V gene: TRBV4-1
J gene: TRBJ2-1
CDR3 protein: CASSLFSGEQFF
CDR3 DNA: TGCGCCAGCAGCTTGTTTAGCGGCGAGCAGTTCTTC

D gene: TRBD2
clone size: .
V gene: TRBV11-3
J gene: TRBJ2-7
CDR3 protein: CASSLGSSGRYEQYF
CDR3 DNA: TGTGCCAGCAGCTTAGGTTCTAGCGGGAGATACGAGCAGTACTTC

D gene: TRBD1
clone size: .
V gene: TRBV25-1
J gene: TRBJ1-1
CDR3 protein: CASSISRTGKNTEAFF
CDR3 DNA: TGTGCCAGCTCCATCTCCCGGACAGGGAAGAACACTGAAGCTTTCTTT

D gene: .
clone size: .
V gene: TRBV7-9
J gene: TRBJ1-1
CDR3 protein: CASSLTQGFETEAFF
CDR3 DNA: TGTGCCAGCAGCTTGACACAGGGCTTTGAAACTGAAGCTTTCTTT

D gene: .
clone size: .
V gene: TRBV29-1
J gene: TRBJ1-3
CDR3 protein: CSVGTAGNTIYF
CDR3 DNA: TGCAGCGTTGGGACAGCTGGAAACACCATATATTTT

D gene: .
clone size: .
V gene: TRBV5-5
J gene: TRBJ2-7
CDR3 protein: CASSRREPLEQYF
CDR3 DNA: TGTGCCAGCAGCCGACGGGAGCCACTCGAGCAGTACTTC